These 17 T cell receptor beta chains share one sample of origin, sequenced in a study of tumor-infiltrating lymphocytes in primary liver carcinoma. Germline DNA was also extracted, with blood RNA taken from unsorted whole blood. TCR beta cDNA was reverse-transcribed from 500 to 550 ng of total RNA. The reaction used a constant-region primer and ProtoScript II reverse transcriptase. Libraries covering TCR beta were generated through three nested multiplex PCR rounds (using a slightly modified ARM-PCR). TRBV1-TRBV30 forward primers paired with a C-beta reverse primer were used in the first two PCR rounds, which ran around 10 cycles each. TCRdb itself ran the multiplex PCR reads through MiXCR, one entry per CDR3 protein. Among about 180,000 distinct CDR3 sequences, 50% to 75% were seen once, and the ten largest hold 72%. The sample was peripheral blood. The receptors were gathered from a man aged 40-49 years with primary liver carcinoma and hepatitis B virus infection.

This clonotype was recorded at least ten times. The J gene is TRBJ2-5, the V gene TRBV29-1; D is possibly TRBD1 (7 bases). The CDR3 contains 12 residues. Germline CDR1 is SQVTM and CDR2 is ANQGSEA. V was trimmed by 6 bases and J by 5 bases, leaving 13 bases between them. CDR3: CSVEGAEETQYF. Here the CDR3 DNA reads TGCAGCGTGGAGGGGGCGGAGGAGACCCAGTACTTC.

The chain is built from TRBV11-2 and TRBJ2-5, with 7 nucleotides matching TRBD1. The V gene's germline CDR1 is SGHAT and CDR2 FQNNGV. The junction had 16 bases not matched to a gene; V was cut back by 10 bases and J by 5 bases. This CDR3 region has 15 residues. CDR3 in amino acids: CAISYGTVSLETQYF. DNA for the CDR3: TGTGCCATCAGTTACGGGACAGTCTCACTGGAGACCCAGTACTTC.

On this clonotype: At one end the junction does not follow the germline gene, possibly because of a read error. The gene calls are TRBV11-3 and TRBJ2-3, with no clear D. The CDR3 runs 13 residues. The germline V gene has CDR1 SGHNT and CDR2 YENEEA. For the CDR3, the DNA is TGTGCAAGCAGCTTAGATGGCCCAGATACGCAGTATTTT. Its protein product is CASSLDGPDTQYF.

This clonotype was seen repeatedly, ten times or more. The CDR3 spells CASSLRSYGYEQYF. CDR3 nucleotides: TGTGCCAGCAGCTTACGCAGCTACGGGTACGAGCAGTACTTC. V gene TRBV11-3 combines with J gene TRBJ2-7; no firm D call. The CDR3 contains 14 residues. Trimming took off 2 bases at V and 4 bases at J, with 12 bases between the two ends. Germline CDR1 is SGHNT and CDR2 is YENEEA.

This sequence joins TRBV29-1 and TRBJ2-5; D is possibly TRBD2 (6 bases). The CDR3 has 13 residues. Germline lookup yields CDR1 SQVTM and CDR2 ANQGSEA. Trimming shortened V by 4 bases and J by 10 bases, and 19 bases separated the two germline ends. The DNA for the CDR3 is TGCAGCGTTGTGGGACTTAACAAAGAGTTCCAGTACTTC. It translates to CSVVGLNKEFQYF.

The chain combines TRBV5-4 with TRBJ2-5; D remains unclear. CDR1 and CDR2 (germline): SGHNT, YYREEE (reference sequence). The length of the CDR3 is 14 residues. V was pared by 0 bases and J by 2 bases, with 8 bases between. CDR3 nucleotide sequence: TGTGCCAGCAGCTTGGGGGGTGGGCAAGAGACCCAGTACTTC. Translation gives CASSLGGGQETQYF. The full variable domain, rest sourced from reference TRBV5-4 and TRBJ2-5, is ETGVTQSPTHLIKTRGQQVTLRCSSQSGHNTVSWYQQALGQGPQFIFQYYREEENGRGNFPPRFSGLQFPNYSSELNVNALELDDSALYLCASSLGGGQETQYFGPGTRLLVL.

This rearrangement joins TRBV11-1 to TRBJ2-7, with TRBD1 matching over 7 bases. V lost 9 bases and J lost 3; bases outside the gene matches: 11. This CDR3 has 14 residues. CDR1 is SGHAT, CDR2 FQDESV, per germline (reference sequence). CDR3: CARSLDRSLYEQYF. Here the CDR3 DNA reads TGTGCCAGAAGTTTGGACAGGAGCCTCTACGAGCAGTACTTC.

A word on this clonotype: A junction end diverges from the germline sequence, so it may reflect a read error. The chain joins TRBV11-2 to TRBJ2-3; 7 nucleotides line up with TRBD2. In germline, CDR1 is SGHAT, CDR2 FQNNGV. There are 15 residues in the CDR3. The CDR3 DNA reads TGTGCCTGCAGCTTACGGGAGGTTAGCACAGATACGCAGTATTTT. Translation gives CACSLREVSTDTQYF.

The chain recombines TRBV6-6 with TRBJ2-7; 7 nucleotides match TRBD1. V trimming: 2 bases; J trimming: 10 bases; junction bases outside the gene matches: 14. The V gene's germline CDR1 is MNHNY and CDR2 SVGAGI (reference sequence). This CDR3 has 15 amino acids. The CDR3 reads CASSYAGQVGGDQYF. The CDR3 region has the DNA TGTGCCAGCAGTTACGCCGGACAGGTTGGGGGCGATCAGTACTTC.

This chain uses TRBV5-4 with TRBJ1-4, with 8 bases identical to TRBD1. The germline CDR1 and CDR2 sequences are SGHNT and YYREEE (reference sequence). The CDR3 has 15 amino acids. V was pared by 3 bases and J by 3 bases, with 4 bases of the junction left unmatched. The CDR3 nucleotides are TGTGCCAGCAGCTCGCAGGGGGCGGCTAATGAAAAACTGTTTTTT. Amino acids: CASSSQGAANEKLFF.

This CDR3 is CASTTNQLAGATDTQYF. DNA for the CDR3: TGTGCCAGCACCACCAATCAACTAGCGGGAGCGACGGATACGCAGTATTTT. The genes are TRBV6-5 and TRBJ2-3; TRBD2 matches 11 bases. CDR3 length: 17 amino acids. Germline lookup yields CDR1 MNHEY and CDR2 SVGAGI. With 7 bases clipped from V and 6 bases from J, the junction kept 15 bases outside the gene matches.

This clonotype appeared once. One junction end does not reproduce the germline sequence, and a read error may be involved. This chain joins TRBV11-3 and TRBJ2-5, with 8 bases lining up with TRBD2. The V gene's germline CDR1 is SGHNT and CDR2 YENEEA. The CDR3 is 14 residues long. CDR3 nucleotides: TGTGTCAGCAGCAAAGCGGGAGTTCAAGAGGCCCAGTACTTC. The encoded protein is CVSSKAGVQEAQYF.

This clonotype was counted a single time. The V and J genes are TRBV14 and TRBJ2-2; 8 bases align to TRBD1. The CDR3 sequence is 15 residues long. V was clipped by 4 bases and J by 9 bases; unmatched bases: 10. CDR1 and CDR2 (germline): SGHDN, FVKESK. This CDR3 is CASSPRTGIFRELFF. The CDR3 bases are TGTGCCAGCAGCCCCCGGACAGGGATCTTCAGGGAGCTGTTTTTT.

V and J are TRBV6-5 and TRBJ2-1; D is unresolved. The CDR3 contains 13 residues. In germline, CDR1 is MNHEY, CDR2 SVGAGI. V was cut by 7 bases and J by 0 bases, with 7 bases left in between. CDR3 DNA: TGTGCCAGCAAGTTTAGCTCCTACAATGAGCAGTTCTTC. Encoded protein: CASKFSSYNEQFF.

The gene calls are TRBV4-1 and TRBJ1-2; no clear D. V was clipped by 1 base and J by 3 bases, with 12 bases between them. CDR1 is MGHRA and CDR2 is YSYEKL in the germline V gene. The CDR3 extends over 15 amino acids. For the CDR3, the DNA is TGCGCCAGCAGCCAAGGGCCTTTCAAGGACTATGGCTACACCTTC. Translating it yields CASSQGPFKDYGYTF.

V gene TRBV4-1 combines with J gene TRBJ1-3; no firm D call. Germline CDR1 is MGHRA and CDR2 is YSYEKL. The CDR3 length is 16 residues. The V and J ends lost 0 bases and 3 bases respectively, with 12 bases between them. CDR3: CASSQDQQPIGNTIYF. DNA of the CDR3: TGCGCCAGCAGCCAAGATCAGCAACCCATTGGAAACACCATATATTTT.

This clonotype has more than one count but fewer than ten. The chain couples TRBV6-5 to TRBJ2-3; maybe TRBD2 (5 bases). The germline V gene has CDR1 MNHEY and CDR2 SVGAGI. The CDR3 extends over 16 amino acids. Deletions cut 4 bases from V and 2 bases from J, with 16 bases between. The CDR3 loop is CASSFSGFHPTDTQYF. The CDR3 DNA reads TGTGCCAGCAGTTTTTCGGGATTCCACCCCACAGATACGCAGTATTTT.